The 15 T cell receptor beta chains below all came from one sample that was sequenced in a study of blood T cells in healthy people across ages. With a J-beta primer mix and a sample-barcoded 5' primer, a second PCR ran about 7 to 12 cycles. MiXCR, run by TCRdb on the 5' RACE reads, gives a single entry per CDR3 protein. The sample consists of about 1,800,000 distinct CDR3 sequences, approximately 28% of them appearing once. The source material was blood. The receptors shown here come from a woman aged 30 to 39 in good health.

This clonotype was seen only a few times. J is TRBJ2-5 and V is TRBV5-4; D not certain. The CDR3 extends over 13 amino acids. Germline CDR1 and CDR2: SGHNT and YYREEE (reference sequence). V shed 4 bases and J shed 2 bases, with 9 bases lying between them. This CDR3 reads CASSQNHQETQYF. The CDR3 DNA sequence: TGTGCCAGCAGCCAAAACCATCAAGAGACCCAGTACTTC.

The rearrangement joins TRBV12-3 or TRBV12-4 to TRBJ2-1; D is unclear. There are 13 residues in the CDR3. With 9 bases removed from V and 10 bases from J, the gap between germline ends came to 19 bases. The CDR3 protein is CASSIGQTYEQFF. For the CDR3, the DNA is TGTGCCAGTAGTATAGGCCAGACCTACGAGCAGTTCTTC.

The chain carries TRBV6-1 and TRBJ1-5; 9 bases match TRBD1. The trim removed 4 bases at V and 6 bases at J, leaving 7 bases unmatched. Germline CDR1 and CDR2: MNHNS and SASEGT. The length of the CDR3 is 15 residues. Here the CDR3 reads CASSAYRGLGQPQHF. In DNA, the CDR3 is TGTGCCAGCAGTGCTTACAGGGGGCTGGGTCAGCCCCAGCATTTT.

This clonotype was seen a few times. This chain joins TRBV11-2 and TRBJ2-4, with D maybe TRBD1 (5 bases). The V gene lost 5 bases and the J gene lost 0 bases, with 14 bases spanning the gap. Per the germline V gene, CDR1 is SGHAT and CDR2 is FQNNGV. This CDR3 spans 16 amino acids. CDR3: CASSARQTLAKNIQYF. CDR3 sequence (DNA): TGTGCCAGCAGCGCCCGACAGACGCTAGCCAAAAACATTCAGTACTTC.

V gene TRBV29-1 combines with J gene TRBJ1-2; TRBD1 agrees at 8 bases. Germline CDR1 reads SQVTM; CDR2 reads ANQGSEA. The length of the CDR3 is 16 residues. J gave up 4 bases and V 3 bases, and 13 bases lay outside the gene matches. DNA of the CDR3: TGCAGCGTTGATGGTTTGGGCGACAGGGGTGGCTATGGCTACACCTTC. Translating gives CSVDGLGDRGGYGYTF.

A remark on this clonotype: This may be a read error: a much more frequent sequence differs by one nucleotide. The V gene is TRBV20-1, the J gene TRBJ2-1; 11 bases map to TRBD2. CDR1 is DFQATT and CDR2 is SNEGSKA in the germline V gene (reference sequence). The CDR3 sequence is 16 residues long. Trimming took 5 bases from V and 3 from J; bases not matched to a gene: 9. The chain's CDR3 is CSAGSGGATSYNEQFF. The CDR3 region has the DNA TGCAGTGCTGGTAGCGGGGGGGCGACTAGCTACAATGAGCAGTTCTTC.

Points on this clonotype: The germline gene is not matched at one end of the junction; a read error may be the cause. The gene calls are TRBV20-1 and TRBJ2-1; a weak D match, TRBD1 (6 bases). CDR1 and CDR2 from the germline V gene are DFQATT and SNEGSKA (reference sequence). The CDR3 spans 12 residues. The CDR3 spells CSAQGSRNDQFF. Here the CDR3 DNA reads TGCAGTGCTCAGGGGTCAAGAAATGATCAGTTCTTC.

In this sample, this clonotype turned up a few times. This rearrangement joins TRBV20-1 to TRBJ2-1, with D perhaps TRBD2 (6 bases). CDR1 and CDR2 (germline): DFQATT, SNEGSKA (reference sequence). The CDR3 extends over 14 amino acids. The V and J ends lost 0 bases and 5 bases respectively, with 11 bases between them. The CDR3 loop is CSARDYQRDNEQFF. Written as DNA, the CDR3 is TGCAGTGCTAGAGATTACCAGCGGGACAATGAGCAGTTCTTC.

This sequence joins TRBV12-5 and TRBJ1-5, with D hard to call. This CDR3 spans 12 amino acids. V lost 7 bases to trimming and J lost 3 bases, with 7 bases between them. Germline loops: CDR1 LGHNT, CDR2 FRNRAP. CDR3 region: CASVLDNQPQHF. DNA for the CDR3: TGTGCTAGTGTACTGGACAATCAGCCCCAGCATTTT.

This clonotype was detected a few times. The V gene is TRBV12-3 or TRBV12-4, the J gene TRBJ2-1; 7 nucleotides line up with TRBD2. Germline trimming cut 3 bases from V and 8 bases from J; bases unmatched to any gene: 13. This CDR3 is 16 amino acids long. The CDR3 DNA is TGTGCCAGCAGTTTGGCCAGCGGGGTGGGGGGGGATGAGCAGTTCTTC. Protein: CASSLASGVGGDEQFF.

With respect to this clonotype: This is likely an artifact of a read error, given a far larger clone one base away. The chain employs TRBV4-3 and TRBJ2-3; D gene uncertain. In germline, CDR1 is LGHNA, CDR2 YSLEER. There are 12 residues in the CDR3. The CDR3 is CANSPGTDTQYF. The CDR3, as DNA: TGCGCCAACAGCCCTGGCACAGATACGCAGTATTTT.

Notes on this clonotype: This may come from a read error, since a much larger clone is one base off. The chain combines TRBV6-5 with TRBJ2-1, with 7 bases fitting TRBD2. This CDR3 comprises 15 residues. Looked up from germline, CDR1 is MNHEY and CDR2 is SVGAGI. The junction had 4 bases not matched to a gene; V was cut back by 1 base and J by 4 bases. CDR3 sequence reads: CASSYLKGGYNEQFF. The CDR3 nucleotides are TGTGCCAGCAGTTACTTGAAGGGAGGGTACAATGAGCAGTTCTTC.

A few counts support this clonotype. This chain connects TRBV20-1 to TRBJ2-1; 9 bases line up with TRBD2. With 2 bases clipped from V and 1 base from J, the junction kept 3 bases outside the gene matches. The CDR3 has 15 residues. Germline CDR1 and CDR2: DFQATT and SNEGSKA (reference sequence). The CDR3 region has the DNA TGCAGTGCTAGACTAGCGGGGCTTTCCTACAATGAGCAGTTCTTC. The encoded protein is CSARLAGLSYNEQFF.

This clonotype was found many times. The rearrangement joins TRBV10-1 to TRBJ2-7, with D unresolved. The V end was cut by 3 bases, the J end by 0 bases, with 9 bases between. Germline loops: CDR1 WNHNN, CDR2 SYGVQD (reference sequence). This CDR3 region has 14 residues. CDR3 nucleotide sequence: TGCGCCAGCAGTGACAGGTTTAGCTCCTACGAGCAGTACTTC. Encoded protein: CASSDRFSSYEQYF.

This clonotype was observed at least ten times. V is TRBV18 and J is TRBJ1-5, with D uncertain. V shed 8 bases and J shed 1 base, with 12 bases lying between them. The germline CDR1 and CDR2 sequences are KGHSH and LQKENI. The CDR3 has 14 amino acids. In DNA form, the CDR3 reads TGTGCCAGCAGCCCCGGACGGAGCAATCAGCCCCAGCATTTT. Encoded protein: CASSPGRSNQPQHF.